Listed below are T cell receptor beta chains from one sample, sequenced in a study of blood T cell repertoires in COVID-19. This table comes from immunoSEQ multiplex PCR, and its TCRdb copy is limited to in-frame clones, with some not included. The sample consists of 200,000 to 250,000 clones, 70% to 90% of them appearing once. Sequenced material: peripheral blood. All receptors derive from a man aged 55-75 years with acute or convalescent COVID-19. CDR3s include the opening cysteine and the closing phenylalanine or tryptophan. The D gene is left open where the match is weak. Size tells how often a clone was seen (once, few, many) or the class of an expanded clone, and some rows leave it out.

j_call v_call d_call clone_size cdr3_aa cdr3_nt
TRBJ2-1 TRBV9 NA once CASSVGRTSSYNEQFF TGTGCCAGCAGCGTAGGGAGAACCAGCTCCTACAATGAGCAGTTCTTC
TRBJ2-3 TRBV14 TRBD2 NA CASSQWGSGRTDTQYF TGTGCCAGCAGCCAGTGGGGAAGCGGGAGAACAGATACGCAGTATTTT
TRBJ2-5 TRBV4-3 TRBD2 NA CASSQDLSRGGETQYF TGCGCCAGCAGCCAAGATTTAAGTCGGGGGGGGGAGACCCAGTACTTC
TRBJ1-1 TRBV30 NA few CAWSVTGAVNTEAFF TGTGCCTGGAGTGTAACAGGTGCTGTGAACACTGAAGCTTTCTTT
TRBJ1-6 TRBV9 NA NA CASSVALGATNSPLHF TGTGCCAGCAGCGTAGCGTTGGGGGCCACTAATTCACCCCTCCACTTT
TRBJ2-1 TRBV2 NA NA CASSERVYEQFF TGTGCCAGCAGTGAGAGGGTTTATGAGCAGTTCTTC
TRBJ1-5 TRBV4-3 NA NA CASSQDEELGIAQHF TGCGCCAGCAGCCAAGATGAGGAGCTCGGGATAGCCCAGCATTTT
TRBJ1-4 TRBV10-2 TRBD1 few CASTLGGGSEKLFF TGCGCCAGCACGTTAGGAGGGGGCAGCGAAAAACTGTTTTTT
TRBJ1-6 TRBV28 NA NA CASRLLGGGNSPLHF TGTGCCAGCAGGTTACTGGGGGGGGGTAATTCACCCCTCCACTTT
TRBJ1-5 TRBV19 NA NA CASSIRVDRSLNQPQHF TGTGCCAGTAGTATCAGGGTCGACAGGAGCCTAAATCAGCCCCAGCATTTT
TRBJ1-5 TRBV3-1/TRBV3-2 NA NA CASSQDRNQPQHF TGTGCCAGCAGCCAAGATCGGAATCAGCCCCAGCATTTT
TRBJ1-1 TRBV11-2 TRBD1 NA CASSLTGDEGNTEAFF TGTGCCAGCAGTTTGACAGGGGATGAGGGGAACACTGAAGCTTTCTTT
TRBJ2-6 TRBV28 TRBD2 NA CASSSRGRGSGANVLTF TGTGCCAGCAGTTCCCGGGGGAGGGGCTCTGGGGCCAACGTCCTGACTTTC
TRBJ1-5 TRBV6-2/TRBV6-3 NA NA CASSYREGEGQPQHF TGTGCCAGCAGTTACCGGGAGGGGGAGGGTCAGCCCCAGCATTTT
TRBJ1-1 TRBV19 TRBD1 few CASLSTGGNTEAFF TGTGCCAGTCTCTCTACAGGGGGCAACACTGAAGCTTTCTTT
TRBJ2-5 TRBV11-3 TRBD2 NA CASSLGPLAGGPETQYF TGTGCCAGCAGCTTAGGGCCGCTAGCGGGAGGGCCAGAGACCCAGTACTTC
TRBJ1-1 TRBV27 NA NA CASSDPLGLTEAFF TGTGCCAGCAGTGACCCTCTGGGGCTCACTGAAGCTTTCTTT
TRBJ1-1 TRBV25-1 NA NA CASSDQVTGSTEAFF TGTGCCAGCAGCGACCAAGTCACAGGGAGCACTGAAGCTTTCTTT
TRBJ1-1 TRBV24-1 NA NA CATSDPNTEAFF TGTGCCACCAGTGACCCAAACACTGAAGCTTTCTTT
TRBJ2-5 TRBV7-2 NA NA CASSPQVGRGETQYF TGTGCCAGCAGCCCCCAAGTCGGGAGAGGAGAGACCCAGTACTTC
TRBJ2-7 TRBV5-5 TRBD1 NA CASSLEQGRYEQYF TGTGCCAGCAGCTTGGAACAGGGGCGCTACGAGCAGTACTTC
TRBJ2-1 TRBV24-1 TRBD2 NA CATSDPGTSGRGNEQFF TGTGCCACCAGTGACCCTGGGACTAGCGGGAGAGGGAATGAGCAGTTCTTC
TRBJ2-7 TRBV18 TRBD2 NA CASSPSGRDYEQYF TGTGCCAGCTCACCAAGCGGGAGGGACTACGAGCAGTACTTC
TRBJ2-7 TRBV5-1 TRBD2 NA CASSLTSGTGKIREQYF TGCGCCAGCAGCTTGACTAGCGGGACTGGGAAAATACGGGAGCAGTACTTC
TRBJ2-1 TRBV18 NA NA CASSPGDTNLHNEQFF TGTGCCAGCTCACCAGGGGACACAAACCTACACAATGAGCAGTTCTTC
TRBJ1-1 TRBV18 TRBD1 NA CASSPRDRTAFF TGTGCCAGCTCACCTCGGGACAGGACAGCTTTCTTT
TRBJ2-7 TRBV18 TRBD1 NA CASSPLDRSSYEQYF TGTGCCAGCTCCCCCTTGGACAGGAGCTCCTACGAGCAGTACTTC
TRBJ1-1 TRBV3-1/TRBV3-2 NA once CASSQAGGSEAFF TGTGCCAGCAGCCAAGCGGGGGGCTCTGAAGCTTTCTTT
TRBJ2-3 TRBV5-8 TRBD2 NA CASSSGTSSADTQYF TGTGCCAGCAGCTCGGGGACTAGCTCCGCGGATACGCAGTATTTT
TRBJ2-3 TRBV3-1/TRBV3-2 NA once CASSQVQDTDTQYF TGTGCCAGCAGCCAAGTACAGGACACAGATACGCAGTATTTT
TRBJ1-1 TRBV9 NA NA CASSPDPGVSTEAFF TGTGCCAGCAGCCCCGACCCAGGGGTATCCACTGAAGCTTTCTTT
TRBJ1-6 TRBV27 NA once CASSLRSSYNSPLHF TGTGCCAGCAGTTTACGGAGCTCCTATAATTCACCCCTCCACTTT
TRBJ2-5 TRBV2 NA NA CASSVQGIGETQYF TGTGCCAGCAGTGTCCAGGGCATAGGAGAGACCCAGTACTTC
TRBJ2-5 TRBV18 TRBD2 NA CASSPLPSGRETQYF TGTGCCAGCTCACCACTTCCTAGCGGGAGGGAGACCCAGTACTTC
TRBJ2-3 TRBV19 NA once CASSMAGSPDTQYF TGTGCCAGTAGTATGGCAGGGTCTCCAGATACGCAGTATTTT
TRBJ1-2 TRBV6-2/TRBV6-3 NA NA CASSPRPNYGYTF TGTGCCAGCAGCCCCCGTCCTAACTATGGCTACACCTTC
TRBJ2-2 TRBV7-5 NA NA CARSLPGLAGVFGELFF TGTGCCAGAAGCTTACCTGGACTAGCGGGAGTTTTCGGGGAGCTGTTTTTT
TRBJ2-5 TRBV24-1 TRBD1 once CATRQGAGETQYF TGTGCCACCAGACAGGGGGCAGGGGAGACCCAGTACTTC
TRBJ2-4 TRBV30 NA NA CAWSGYTGPIAKNIQYF TGTGCCTGGAGTGGCTATACAGGGCCGATTGCCAAAAACATTCAGTACTTC
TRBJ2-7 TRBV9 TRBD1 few CASSPDRGSNEQYF TGTGCCAGCAGCCCAGACAGGGGGTCGAACGAGCAGTACTTC
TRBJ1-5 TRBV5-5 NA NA CASSFWTANQPQHF TGTGCCAGCAGCTTCTGGACAGCCAATCAGCCCCAGCATTTT
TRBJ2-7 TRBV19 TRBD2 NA CASSILGLAGVYEQYF TGTGCCAGTAGTATACTCGGACTAGCGGGAGTCTACGAGCAGTACTTC
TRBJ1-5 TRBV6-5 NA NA CASREGGQPQHF TGTGCGTCCAGGGAGGGTGGTCAGCCCCAGCATTTT
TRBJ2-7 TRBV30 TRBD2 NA CAWGREVGYEQYF TGTGCCTGGGGGAGGGAGGTGGGTTACGAGCAGTACTTC
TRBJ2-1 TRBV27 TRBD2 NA CASNKWLAGDNEQFF TGTGCCAGCAATAAGTGGCTAGCGGGCGATAATGAGCAGTTCTTC
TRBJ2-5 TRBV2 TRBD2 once CASSARTSSETQYF TGTGCCAGCAGCGCCCGGACTAGCTCAGAGACCCAGTACTTC
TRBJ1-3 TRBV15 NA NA CATSRDSAVVRGNTIYF TGTGCCACCAGCAGAGATTCGGCGGTCGTTCGGGGAAACACCATATATTTT
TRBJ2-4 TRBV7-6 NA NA CASSLGAGTSNIQYF TGTGCCAGCAGCTTAGGGGCAGGGACTTCGAACATTCAGTACTTC
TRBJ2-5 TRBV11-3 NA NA CASSLSGLQETQYF TGTGCCAGCAGCCTATCCGGACTACAAGAGACCCAGTACTTC
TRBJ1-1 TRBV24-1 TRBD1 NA CATSDTGTGGGRTEAFF TGTGCCACCAGTGATACCGGGACAGGGGGGGGAAGGACTGAAGCTTTCTTT
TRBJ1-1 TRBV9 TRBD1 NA CASSVATGGGDAFF TGTGCCAGCAGCGTAGCTACAGGGGGCGGGGACGCTTTCTTT
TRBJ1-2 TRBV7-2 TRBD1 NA CASSLQGGPSSGYTF TGTGCCAGCAGCTTACAGGGGGGACCATCATCTGGCTACACCTTC
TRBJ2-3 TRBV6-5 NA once CASITTPTSTDTQYF TGTGCCAGCATCACGACCCCGACTAGCACAGATACGCAGTATTTT
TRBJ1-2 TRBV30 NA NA CARSVSVGQGNYGYTF TGTGCCCGGAGTGTAAGCGTTGGCCAGGGCAACTATGGCTACACCTTC
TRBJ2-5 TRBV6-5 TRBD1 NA CATLDRGQGETQYF TGTGCCACCTTAGACAGGGGGCAGGGTGAGACCCAGTACTTC
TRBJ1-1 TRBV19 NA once CASSHREGNTEAFF TGTGCCAGTAGCCACCGGGAGGGAAACACTGAAGCTTTCTTT